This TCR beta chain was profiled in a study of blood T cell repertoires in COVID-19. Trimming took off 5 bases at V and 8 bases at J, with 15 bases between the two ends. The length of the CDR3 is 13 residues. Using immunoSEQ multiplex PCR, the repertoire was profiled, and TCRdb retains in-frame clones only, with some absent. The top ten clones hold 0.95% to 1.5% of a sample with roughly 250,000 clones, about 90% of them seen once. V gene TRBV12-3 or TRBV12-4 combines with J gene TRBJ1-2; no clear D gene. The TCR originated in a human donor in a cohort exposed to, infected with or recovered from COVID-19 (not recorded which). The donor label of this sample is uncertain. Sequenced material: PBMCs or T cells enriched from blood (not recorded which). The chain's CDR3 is CASSPLRVGGYTF. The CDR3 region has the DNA TGTGCCAGCAGTCCTCTGAGGGTCGGCGGCTACACCTTC.